The entry below gives a single TCR beta chain sequence along with its context. What it binds is not known. This sample is part of a study of CD8 T cells in ankylosing spondylitis. General observations from the study: In synovial fluid and blood from reactive arthritis, some motif variants were previously reported. Enrichment of disease-linked clones was reportedly significant in matched ankylosing spondylitis synovial fluid. A motif in TCR beta, a set of fewer than ten highly homologous variants, appeared characteristic of ankylosing spondylitis blood.

Per germline, CDR1 SGDLS and CDR2 YYNGEE. The ends lost 0 bases at V and 3 bases at J; junction bases unmatched: 6. This CDR3 spans 16 amino acids. Using quantitative 5'-RACE with molecular barcodes, the authors made TCR beta libraries. A single record per CDR3 protein comes from TCRdb applying MiXCR to the 5' RACE reads. The sample gives about 160,000 distinct CDR3 sequences, around a tenth of which show up once; about 15% is in the top ten. The clonotype was recovered from a female donor with ankylosing spondylitis or in good health (not recorded which). The sequencing sample was made of blood, either unsorted or a sorted T cell fraction (not recorded which). This sequence joins TRBV9 and TRBJ2-3; 8 bases line up with TRBD2. The DNA of the CDR3 is TGTGCCAGCAGCGTAGGTGATAGCGGGACTACAGATACGCAGTATTTT. Its protein is CASSVGDSGTTDTQYF.